The rows below give T cell receptor beta chains drawn from one sample of a study of blood T cell repertoires in COVID-19. The table came from immunoSEQ multiplex PCR; TCRdb's copy has only in-frame clones and leaves some out. The table includes approximately 15,000 clones, over 75% detected once. Sequencing used peripheral blood. Receptors were obtained from a woman in her 70s with active COVID-19. CDR3s include the opening cysteine and the closing phenylalanine or tryptophan. The D gene is left open where the match is weak. Clone sizes are given selectively: once, few, many, or a class where the clone is expanded.

>.|.|TRBJ2-5|TRBV12-3/TRBV12-4
CASSFKEEAPQYF
TGTGCCAGCAGTTTTAAGGAGGAAGCGCCCCAGTACTTC
>TRBD2|.|TRBJ2-2|TRBV5-1
CASRLAGNTGELFF
TGCGCCAGCAGACTAGCGGGGAACACCGGGGAGCTGTTTTTT
>.|.|TRBJ2-3|TRBV28
CASSRTSTDTQYF
TGTGCCAGCAGTCGGACTAGCACAGATACGCAGTATTTT
>TRBD1|.|TRBJ2-1|TRBV18
CASSPGQTYNEQFF
TGTGCCAGCTCACCGGGACAGACCTACAATGAGCAGTTCTTC
>TRBD1|once|TRBJ1-2|TRBV10-3
CAISESWTGSSGYTF
TGTGCCATCAGTGAGTCGTGGACAGGTTCTAGTGGCTACACCTTC
>.|.|TRBJ1-2|TRBV29-1
CSVSGGSNYGYTF
TGCAGCGTTTCCGGGGGGTCTAACTATGGCTACACCTTC
>TRBD1|once|TRBJ1-1|TRBV6-5
CASSLAGGRYTEAFF
TGTGCCAGCAGTCTTGCAGGGGGAAGGTACACTGAAGCTTTCTTT
>TRBD1|.|TRBJ2-2|TRBV2
CASRVDRALSGELFF
TGTGCCAGCAGGGTCGACAGGGCCCTATCCGGGGAGCTGTTTTTT
>.|.|TRBJ2-1|TRBV28
CASTGAIGSYNEQFF
TGTGCCAGCACGGGAGCGATTGGCTCCTACAATGAGCAGTTCTTC
>TRBD2|.|TRBJ2-2|TRBV4-1
CASSQDNVAGGSYTGELFF
TGCGCCAGCAGCCAAGATAACGTAGCGGGAGGTTCGTACACCGGGGAGCTGTTTTTT